Following are 10 T cell receptor beta chains from one sample sequenced in a study of cytomegalovirus exposure and HLA in healthy donors. TCRdb's table, derived via immunoSEQ multiplex PCR, lists solely in-frame clones and lacks some. The sample lists 200,000 to 250,000 clones; 88% were seen once. The source material was PBMCs. The receptors stem from a woman aged 18-30 years in good health and CMV-seronegative.

The chain uses TRBV4-3 and TRBJ2-7, with D possibly matching TRBD1 (6 bases). Trimming stripped 4 bases from V and 6 bases from J, with 10 bases between. This CDR3 has 12 residues. Germline V gene sequence: CDR1 LGHNA, CDR2 YSLEER. The CDR3 sequence: CASSLDSGEQYF. CDR3 sequence (DNA): TGCGCCAGCAGCCTGGACAGCGGCGAGCAGTACTTC.

This clone was picked up a small number of times. This sequence joins TRBV6-5 and TRBJ2-7; 13 nucleotides align to TRBD2. V was pared by 5 bases and J by 5 bases, with 3 bases of the junction left unmatched. The CDR3 contains 14 residues. Germline V CDR1 and CDR2: MNHEY, SVGAGI. The CDR3 DNA follows: TGTGCCAGCAGTGGGACTAGCGGGACCCACGAGCAGTACTTC. As protein: CASSGTSGTHEQYF.

This chain connects TRBV7-2 to TRBJ2-7; tentative D call: TRBD2 (5 bases). In germline, CDR1 is SGHTA, CDR2 FQGNSA. The V end lost 2 bases, the J end lost 5 bases, and 19 bases lay between the germline ends. The CDR3 extends over 16 amino acids. The CDR3 region is CASSLFGVGVDDEQYF. CDR3 DNA: TGTGCCAGCAGCTTATTTGGGGTCGGGGTGGACGACGAGCAGTACTTC.

The chain carries TRBV15 and TRBJ2-3, with 7 bases that match TRBD2. Looked up from germline, CDR1 is LNHNV and CDR2 is YYDKDF (reference sequence). The CDR3 spans 17 residues. The V and J ends lost 1 base and 2 bases, in that order; junction bases with no gene match: 9. The CDR3 loop is CATSRGTSAGATDTQYF. CDR3 coding DNA: TGTGCCACCAGCAGAGGAACTAGCGCGGGAGCCACAGATACGCAGTATTTT.

J is TRBJ2-3 and V is TRBV4-2; 9 bases fit TRBD2. V lost 0 bases, J lost 7 bases, and 8 bases stayed unmatched. Germline V gene sequence: CDR1 LGHNA, CDR2 YNFKEQ. The CDR3 runs to 16 residues. CDR3 nucleotide sequence: TGTGCCAGCAGCCAAGATTCGAGCGGGAGGTCCTATACGCAGTATTTT. Protein sequence: CASSQDSSGRSYTQYF.

This chain links TRBV19 with TRBJ2-5; 9 bases fit TRBD2. The germline CDR1 and CDR2 sequences are LNHDA and SQIVND (reference sequence). The CDR3 runs to 16 residues. V lost 9 bases, J lost 4 bases, and 15 bases stayed unmatched. The CDR3 loop is CARSLGAGGDGETQYF. For the CDR3, the DNA is TGTGCCAGGAGCCTCGGGGCGGGAGGGGACGGAGAGACCCAGTACTTC.

CDR3 in amino acids: CASSLRDRVERGSQYF. The CDR3 region has the DNA TGCGCCAGCAGCTTGCGGGACAGGGTAGAAAGAGGAAGCCAGTACTTC. The V and J genes are TRBV5-1 and TRBJ2-5, with TRBD1 matching 9 bases. In germline, CDR1 is SGHRS, CDR2 YFSETQ. The junction had 14 bases not matched to a gene; V was cut back by 1 base and J by 10 bases. The CDR3 covers 16 residues.

This rearrangement joins TRBV7-2 to TRBJ2-5; possibly TRBD2 for D (5 bases). This CDR3 comprises 13 residues. V was cut by 4 bases and J by 5 bases, with 11 bases left in between. From germline, CDR1 is SGHTA and CDR2 FQGNSA. The CDR3 sequence is CASSWAGGETQYF. CDR3 bases: TGTGCCAGCAGCTGGGCGGGTGGGGAGACCCAGTACTTC.

This clone came up a few times. One end of the junction is discordant with germline, which a read error may explain. The chain recombines TRBV4-1 with TRBJ1-1; the D is unclear. Per germline, CDR1 MGHRA and CDR2 YSYEKL. CDR3 size: 13 residues. CDR3 sequence reads: CASSQVPDTEAFF. Written as DNA, the CDR3 is TGCGCCAGCAGCCAAGTACCAGACACCGAAGCTTTCTTT.

The chain has TRBV7-6 and TRBJ2-3, with 9 nucleotides matching TRBD2. The junction had 5 bases not matched to a gene; V was cut back by 3 bases and J by 4 bases. Germline values: CDR1 SGHVS, CDR2 FNYEAQ. The CDR3 runs 15 residues. The CDR3 region has the DNA TGTGCCAGCAGCTTGGAGCGGGAGGCGGCAGATACGCAGTATTTT. Its translation: CASSLEREAADTQYF.